This T cell receptor (beta chain) was sequenced during a study of cytomegalovirus exposure and HLA in healthy donors. Findings and limits, study-wide: Accurate predictions that matched the HLA-A and HLA-B alleles of most subjects were reportedly made from TCR beta sequences.

As for this clone: The antigen is unknown.

PCR primers comprised 60 Vbeta and 13 Jbeta primers. Some clones are missing from TCRdb's copy, which holds only in-frame ones; the method was immunoSEQ multiplex PCR. Among approximately 100,000 clones listed, approximately 76% were seen once. This CDR3 has 15 residues. The germline V gene encodes CDR1 SNHLY and CDR2 FYNNEI. V gave up 5 bases and J gave up 0 bases, with 10 bases separating them. This receptor was taken from a man between 40 and 49 years old in good health and CMV-seronegative. The sequenced material came from PBMCs. The J gene is TRBJ2-2, the V gene TRBV2; D is unresolved. CDR3 DNA: TGTGCCAGCAGTCCCCTTGGCTCGAACACCGGGGAGCTGTTTTTT. Amino acids: CASSPLGSNTGELFF. The full variable domain, with the rest looked up from reference TRBV2 and TRBJ2-2, is EPEVTQTPSHQVTQMGQEVILRCVPISNHLYFYWYRQILGQKVEFLVSFYNNEISEKSEIFDDQFSVERPDGSNFTLKIRSTKLEDSAMYFCASSPLGSNTGELFFGEGSRLTVL.